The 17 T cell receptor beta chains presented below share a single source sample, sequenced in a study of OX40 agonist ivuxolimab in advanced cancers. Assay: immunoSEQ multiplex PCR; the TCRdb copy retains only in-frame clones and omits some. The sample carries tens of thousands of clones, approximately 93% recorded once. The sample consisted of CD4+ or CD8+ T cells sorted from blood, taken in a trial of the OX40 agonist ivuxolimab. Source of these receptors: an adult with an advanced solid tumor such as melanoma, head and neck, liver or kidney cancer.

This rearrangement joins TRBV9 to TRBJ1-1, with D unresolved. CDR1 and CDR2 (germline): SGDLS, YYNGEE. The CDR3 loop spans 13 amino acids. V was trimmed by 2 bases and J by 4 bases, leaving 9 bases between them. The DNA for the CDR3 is TGTGCCAGCAGCGTCGGCGATTCCACTGAAGCTTTCTTT. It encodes CASSVGDSTEAFF.

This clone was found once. CDR3 bases: TGTGCCAGCAGCGTAGCTCAGGGCTATGGCTACACCTTC. Translation: CASSVAQGYGYTF. V usage is TRBV9 and J usage is TRBJ1-2, with a tentative D call TRBD1 (5 bases). The germline CDR1 and CDR2 sequences are SGDLS and YYNGEE. The V and J ends lost 0 bases and 4 bases respectively, with 7 bases between them. The CDR3 loop spans 13 amino acids.

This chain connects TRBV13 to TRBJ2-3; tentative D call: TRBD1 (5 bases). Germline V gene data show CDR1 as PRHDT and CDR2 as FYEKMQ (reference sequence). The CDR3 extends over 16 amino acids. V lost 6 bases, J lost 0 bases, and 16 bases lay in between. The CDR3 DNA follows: TGTGCCAGCAGTCACGCGGACAATCCTAGCACAGATACGCAGTATTTT. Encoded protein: CASSHADNPSTDTQYF.

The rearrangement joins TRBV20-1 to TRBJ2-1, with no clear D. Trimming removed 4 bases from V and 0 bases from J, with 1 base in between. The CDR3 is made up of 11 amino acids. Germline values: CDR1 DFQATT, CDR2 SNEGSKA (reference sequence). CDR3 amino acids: CSANSYNEQFF. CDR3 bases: TGCAGTGCTAACTCCTACAATGAGCAGTTCTTC.

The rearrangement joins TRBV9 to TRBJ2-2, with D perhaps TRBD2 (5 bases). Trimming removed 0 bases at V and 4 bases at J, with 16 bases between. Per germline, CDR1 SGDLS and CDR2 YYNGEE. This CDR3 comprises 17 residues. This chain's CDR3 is CASSVVGSGILTGELFF. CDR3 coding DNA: TGTGCCAGCAGCGTAGTGGGGTCGGGAATCCTCACCGGGGAGCTGTTTTTT.

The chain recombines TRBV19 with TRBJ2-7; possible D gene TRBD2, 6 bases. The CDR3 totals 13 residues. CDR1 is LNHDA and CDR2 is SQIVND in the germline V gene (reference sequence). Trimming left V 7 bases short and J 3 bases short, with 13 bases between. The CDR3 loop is CASKDVADYEQYF. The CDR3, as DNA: TGTGCCAGTAAGGATGTAGCGGACTACGAGCAGTACTTC. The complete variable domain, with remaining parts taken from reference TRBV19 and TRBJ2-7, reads DGGITQSPKYLFRKEGQNVTLSCEQNLNHDAMYWYRQDPGQGLRLIYYSQIVNDFQKGDIAEGYSVSREKKESFPLTVTSAQKNPTAFYLCASKDVADYEQYFGPGTRLTVT.

CDR3 loop: CASSKYSPGTPYGYTF. In nucleotides, the CDR3 is TGTGCCAGCAGCAAATACAGTCCGGGGACGCCCTATGGCTACACCTTC. The chain has TRBV21-1 and TRBJ1-2. TRBV21-1 is deemed a pseudogene. This CDR3 is 16 amino acids long.

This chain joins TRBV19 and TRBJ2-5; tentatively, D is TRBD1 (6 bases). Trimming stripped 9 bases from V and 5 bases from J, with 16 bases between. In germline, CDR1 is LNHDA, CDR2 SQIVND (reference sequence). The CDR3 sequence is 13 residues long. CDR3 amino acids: CASRPNRAETQYF. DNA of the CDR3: TGTGCCAGCCGACCCAACAGGGCGGAGACCCAGTACTTC.

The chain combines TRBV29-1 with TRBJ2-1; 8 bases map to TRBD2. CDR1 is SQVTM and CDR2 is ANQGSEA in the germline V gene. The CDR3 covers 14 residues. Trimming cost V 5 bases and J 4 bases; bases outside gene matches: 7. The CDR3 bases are TGCAGCGTTCACCTAGCGGGCCAATACAATGAGCAGTTCTTC. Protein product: CSVHLAGQYNEQFF.

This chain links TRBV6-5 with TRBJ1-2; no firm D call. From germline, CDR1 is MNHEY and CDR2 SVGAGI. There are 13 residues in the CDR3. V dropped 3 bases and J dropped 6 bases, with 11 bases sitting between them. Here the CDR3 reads CASSYTGANGYTF. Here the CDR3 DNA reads TGTGCCAGCAGTTATACCGGAGCCAATGGCTACACCTTC.

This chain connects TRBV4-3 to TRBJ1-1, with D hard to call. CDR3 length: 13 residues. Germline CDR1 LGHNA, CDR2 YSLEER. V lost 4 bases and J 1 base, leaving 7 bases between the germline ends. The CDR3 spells CASSRGGNTEAFF. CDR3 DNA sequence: TGCGCCAGCAGCCGAGGTGGGAACACTGAAGCTTTCTTT.

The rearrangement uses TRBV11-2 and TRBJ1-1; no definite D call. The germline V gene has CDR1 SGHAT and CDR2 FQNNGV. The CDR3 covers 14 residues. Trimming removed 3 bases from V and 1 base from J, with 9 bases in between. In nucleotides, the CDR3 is TGTGCCAGCAGCTTGTGGGCGGAGAACACTGAAGCTTTCTTT. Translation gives CASSLWAENTEAFF.

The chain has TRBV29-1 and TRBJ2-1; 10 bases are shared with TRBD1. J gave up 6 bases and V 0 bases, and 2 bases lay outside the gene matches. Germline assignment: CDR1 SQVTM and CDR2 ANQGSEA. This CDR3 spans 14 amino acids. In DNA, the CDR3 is TGCAGCGTTGAAGACGGACAGGGGGGCAATGAGCAGTTCTTC. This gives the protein CSVEDGQGGNEQFF.

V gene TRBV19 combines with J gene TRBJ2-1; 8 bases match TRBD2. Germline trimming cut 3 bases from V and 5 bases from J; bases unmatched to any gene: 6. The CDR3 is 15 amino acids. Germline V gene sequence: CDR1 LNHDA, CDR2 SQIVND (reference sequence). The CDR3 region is CASSIYSGTHNEQFF. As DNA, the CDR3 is TGTGCCAGTAGTATTTATAGCGGGACCCACAATGAGCAGTTCTTC. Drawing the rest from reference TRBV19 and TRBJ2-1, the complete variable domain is DGGITQSPKYLFRKEGQNVTLSCEQNLNHDAMYWYRQDPGQGLRLIYYSQIVNDFQKGDIAEGYSVSREKKESFPLTVTSAQKNPTAFYLCASSIYSGTHNEQFFGPGTRLTVL.

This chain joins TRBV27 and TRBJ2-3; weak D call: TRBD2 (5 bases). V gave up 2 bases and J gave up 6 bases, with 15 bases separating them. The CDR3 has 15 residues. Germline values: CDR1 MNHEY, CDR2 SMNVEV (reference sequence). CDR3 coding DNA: TGTGCCAGCAGTTTAGGGTTTGGAGGAACTGATACGCAGTATTTT. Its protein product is CASSLGFGGTDTQYF.

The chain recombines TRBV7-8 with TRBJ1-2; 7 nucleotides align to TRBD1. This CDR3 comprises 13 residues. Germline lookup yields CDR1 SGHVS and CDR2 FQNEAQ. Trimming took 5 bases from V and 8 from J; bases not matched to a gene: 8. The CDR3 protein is CASSRTGAGGYTF. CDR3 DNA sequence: TGTGCCAGCAGCCGGACAGGAGCGGGCGGCTACACCTTC.

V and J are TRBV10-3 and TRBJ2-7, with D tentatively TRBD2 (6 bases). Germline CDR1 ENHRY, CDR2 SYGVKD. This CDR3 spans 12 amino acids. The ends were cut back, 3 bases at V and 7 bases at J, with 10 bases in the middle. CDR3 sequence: CAISESAGEQYF. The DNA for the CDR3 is TGTGCCATCAGTGAATCGGCGGGGGAGCAGTACTTC.